This T cell receptor (beta chain) was sequenced for a study of cytomegalovirus exposure and HLA in healthy donors. The CDR3 runs to 13 residues. Germline V gene lookup returns CDR1 MNHEY and CDR2 SVGAGI. V lost 2 bases to trimming and J lost 8 bases, with 10 bases between them. This clone was detected many times. It was with 60 Vbeta and 13 Jbeta primers that the PCR ran. Some clones are missing from TCRdb's copy, which holds only in-frame ones; the method was immunoSEQ multiplex PCR. The table records around 76,000 clones, about four fifths of them present only once. The gene calls are TRBV6-5 and TRBJ1-5; D may be TRBD1 (5 bases). Sequencing was done on a sample of PBMCs. This clonotype originated in a woman aged 40 to 55 in good health and CMV-seropositive. CDR3 residues: CASSYRDLEPQHF. CDR3 bases: TGTGCCAGCAGTTACCGGGACTTAGAGCCCCAGCATTTT.